The rows below give T cell receptor beta chains drawn from one sample of a study of T-cell memory formation after mild COVID-19. TCRdb reprocessed the 5' RACE reads via MiXCR and lists one record per CDR3 protein. The table includes over 500,000 distinct CDR3 sequences, 15% to 20% detected once. Material: PBMCs or a T cell subset sorted from them (not recorded which). All receptors derive from an adult woman who had mild COVID-19 (a few samples of this study predate the infection). Cell type and time point are not known. CDR3s include the opening cysteine and the closing phenylalanine or tryptophan. D genes are given only for firm matches. A row's size may be missing; if present it is once, few, many or a size class.

clone size: -
J gene: TRBJ2-2
V gene: TRBV7-9
D gene: TRBD2
CDR3 DNA: TGTGCCAGCAGCTCATCTAGCGGGAAGGACACCGGGGAGCTGTTTTTT
CDR3 protein: CASSSSSGKDTGELFF

clone size: few
J gene: TRBJ2-1
V gene: TRBV9
D gene: -
CDR3 DNA: TGTGCCAGCAGCGCGTGGGATTACAATGAGCAGTTCTTC
CDR3 protein: CASSAWDYNEQFF

clone size: -
J gene: TRBJ2-7
V gene: TRBV10-3
D gene: -
CDR3 DNA: TGTGCCGGCGGGGCGGTCTCCTACGAGCAGTACTTC
CDR3 protein: CAGGAVSYEQYF

clone size: few
J gene: TRBJ2-3
V gene: TRBV4-3
D gene: TRBD2
CDR3 DNA: TGCGCCAGCAGCCAAGCCCTACGCGGGAGTACGGATACGCAGTATTTT
CDR3 protein: CASSQALRGSTDTQYF

clone size: few
J gene: TRBJ2-5
V gene: TRBV20-1
D gene: TRBD2
CDR3 DNA: TGCAGTGCTAGTCGACGGGGGGCCCAGTACTTC
CDR3 protein: CSASRRGAQYF

clone size: few
J gene: TRBJ2-3
V gene: TRBV5-1
D gene: TRBD1
CDR3 DNA: TGCGCCAGCAGCTTAGTCCTCGGGACAGGGGGTTTCACAGATACGCAGTATTTT
CDR3 protein: CASSLVLGTGGFTDTQYF

clone size: few
J gene: TRBJ2-1
V gene: TRBV19
D gene: TRBD2
CDR3 DNA: TGTGCCAGTAGTTATGCACTAGCGGGGGAGCAGTTCTTC
CDR3 protein: CASSYALAGEQFF

clone size: few
J gene: TRBJ2-7
V gene: TRBV27
D gene: TRBD1
CDR3 DNA: TGTGCCAGCAGTTTGGGACAGGTCGTCCCTCACTTAGACGAGCAGTACTTC
CDR3 protein: CASSLGQVVPHLDEQYF

clone size: -
J gene: TRBJ1-5
V gene: TRBV25-1
D gene: -
CDR3 DNA: TGTGCCAGCAGTGAGTACGGTCAGCCCCAGCATTTT
CDR3 protein: CASSEYGQPQHF

clone size: many
J gene: TRBJ2-7
V gene: TRBV29-1
D gene: -
CDR3 DNA: TGCAGCGTTGAAGACGGGCGAGACGAGCAGTACTTC
CDR3 protein: CSVEDGRDEQYF

clone size: -
J gene: TRBJ2-1
V gene: TRBV5-6
D gene: -
CDR3 DNA: TGTGCCAGCAGCTTGCAGTACGAGCAGTTCTTC
CDR3 protein: CASSLQYEQFF

clone size: -
J gene: TRBJ2-7
V gene: TRBV12-3/TRBV12-4
D gene: -
CDR3 DNA: TGTGCCAGCAGTTTAGCGAGGAGGGCCTACGAGCAGTACTTC
CDR3 protein: CASSLARRAYEQYF

clone size: -
J gene: TRBJ1-6
V gene: TRBV6-1
D gene: TRBD1
CDR3 DNA: TGTGCCAGCAGTGCCCGGGACAGGGGGCTTTCACCCCTCCACTTT
CDR3 protein: CASSARDRGLSPLHF

clone size: -
J gene: TRBJ2-7
V gene: TRBV28
D gene: TRBD2
CDR3 DNA: TGTGCCAGCAGTCGACGGAGACTGACTAGCCAGCAAGGGGAGCAGTACTTC
CDR3 protein: CASSRRRLTSQQGEQYF

clone size: few
J gene: TRBJ1-6
V gene: TRBV30
D gene: -
CDR3 DNA: TGTGCCTGGAGCCGAAGGACGGGGGCAATATCACCCCTCCACTTT
CDR3 protein: CAWSRRTGAISPLHF

clone size: -
J gene: TRBJ2-6
V gene: TRBV6-5
D gene: -
CDR3 DNA: TGTGCCAGCAGAGGAATGGGTCGATCTGGGGCCAACGTCCTGACTTTC
CDR3 protein: CASRGMGRSGANVLTF

clone size: -
J gene: TRBJ1-1
V gene: TRBV12-3/TRBV12-4
D gene: -
CDR3 DNA: TGTGCCAGCACCCCCTTGGGGCAGTCCACTGAAGCTTTCTTT
CDR3 protein: CASTPLGQSTEAFF

clone size: many
J gene: TRBJ2-3
V gene: TRBV27
D gene: -
CDR3 DNA: TGTGCCAGCAGCTGGTCGGACGGACGCACAGATACGCAGTATTTT
CDR3 protein: CASSWSDGRTDTQYF

clone size: few
J gene: TRBJ1-5
V gene: TRBV7-9
D gene: -
CDR3 DNA: TGTGCCTCGAGATCCGGCAATCAGCCCCAGCATTTT
CDR3 protein: CASRSGNQPQHF

clone size: -
J gene: TRBJ2-7
V gene: TRBV29-1
D gene: -
CDR3 DNA: TGCAGCGTTGTGGCAGGGCCCTACGAGCAGTACTTC
CDR3 protein: CSVVAGPYEQYF

clone size: -
J gene: TRBJ2-1
V gene: TRBV29-1
D gene: -
CDR3 DNA: TGCAGCGTTGAACAAGCTGGGAATGAGCAGTTCTTC
CDR3 protein: CSVEQAGNEQFF

clone size: few
J gene: TRBJ2-5
V gene: TRBV18
D gene: -
CDR3 DNA: TGTGCCAGCTCACCAAGCAATACACAGGGGACCCAGTACTTC
CDR3 protein: CASSPSNTQGTQYF

clone size: many
J gene: TRBJ2-7
V gene: TRBV23-1
D gene: -
CDR3 DNA: TGCGCCAGCGTCGGGCTCGGAGGGCAGTACTTC
CDR3 protein: CASVGLGGQYF

clone size: few
J gene: TRBJ2-7
V gene: TRBV18
D gene: TRBD1
CDR3 DNA: TGTGCCAGCTCACCCGGGAGGACAGGGGGGATGTACGAGCAGTACTTC
CDR3 protein: CASSPGRTGGMYEQYF

clone size: -
J gene: TRBJ2-5
V gene: TRBV9
D gene: -
CDR3 DNA: TGTGCCAGCAGCGCGGGACGGCAACAAGAGACCCAGTACTTC
CDR3 protein: CASSAGRQQETQYF

clone size: few
J gene: TRBJ2-7
V gene: TRBV14
D gene: -
CDR3 DNA: TGTGCCAGCTCTTGGGGTTGGGGAGGCGAGCAGTACTTC
CDR3 protein: CASSWGWGGEQYF

clone size: -
J gene: TRBJ2-4
V gene: TRBV19
D gene: -
CDR3 DNA: TGTGCCAGTAGCCATGGACCAAAAAATGGGGAGTACTTC
CDR3 protein: CASSHGPKNGEYF

clone size: -
J gene: TRBJ2-7
V gene: TRBV19
D gene: -
CDR3 DNA: TGTGCCAGTAGTATATTGCCGATGATAACGGGGACTTACGACTCCTACGAGCAGTACTTC
CDR3 protein: CASSILPMITGTYDSYEQYF